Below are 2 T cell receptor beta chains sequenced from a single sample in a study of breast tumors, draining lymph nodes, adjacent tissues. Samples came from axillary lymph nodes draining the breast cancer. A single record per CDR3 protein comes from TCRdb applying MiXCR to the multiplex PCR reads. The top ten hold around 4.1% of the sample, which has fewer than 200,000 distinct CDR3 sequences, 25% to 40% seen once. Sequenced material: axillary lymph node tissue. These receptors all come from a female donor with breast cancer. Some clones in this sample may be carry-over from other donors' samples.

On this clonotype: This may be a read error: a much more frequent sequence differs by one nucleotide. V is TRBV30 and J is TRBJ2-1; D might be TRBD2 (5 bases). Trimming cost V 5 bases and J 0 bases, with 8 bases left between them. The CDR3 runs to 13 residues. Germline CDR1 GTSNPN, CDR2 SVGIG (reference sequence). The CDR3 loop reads CAWEGGSYNEQFF. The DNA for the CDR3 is TGTGCCTGGGAAGGAGGCTCCTACAATGAGCAGTTCTTC.

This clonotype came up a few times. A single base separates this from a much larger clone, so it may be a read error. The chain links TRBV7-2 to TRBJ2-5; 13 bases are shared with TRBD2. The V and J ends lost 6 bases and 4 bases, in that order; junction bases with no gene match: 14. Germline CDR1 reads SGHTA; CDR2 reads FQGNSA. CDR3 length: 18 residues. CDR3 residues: CASRPGTSGTHARETQYF. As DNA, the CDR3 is TGTGCCAGCAGACCCGGGACTAGCGGGACCCATGCGAGAGAGACCCAGTACTTC. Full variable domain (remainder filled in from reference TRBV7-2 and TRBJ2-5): GAGVSQSPSNKVTEKGKDVELRCDPISGHTALYWYRQSLGQGLEFLIYFQGNSAPDKSGLPSDRFSAERTGGSVSTLTIQRTQQEDSAVYLCASRPGTSGTHARETQYFGPGTRLLVL.